Listed below are T cell receptor beta chains from one sample, sequenced in a study of human T cells and chemical hapten exposure. MiXCR, run by TCRdb on the RACE reads, gives a single entry per CDR3 protein. The table has 80,000 to 100,000 distinct CDR3 sequences, around 7.8% seen once. The material sequenced was whole blood, taken in connection with sensitization to the hapten diphenylcyclopropenone (DPC). Receptors originate from a woman aged 25 to 39 with alopecia areata. Some clones in this sample may be carry-over from other donors' samples. Each CDR3 is given with its conserved first and last residue. A D gene is named only where the DNA matches it firmly. A clone size is listed for some rows: how often the clone was seen (once, few, many), or a class if it is expanded.

TRBV12-3/TRBV12-4	TRBD1	many	TRBJ1-1	13	TGTGCCAGCAGTCAAGACAGGGGACCCGAAGCTTTCTTT	CASSQDRGPEAFF
TRBV4-2	TRBD1	many	TRBJ1-6	16	TGTGCCAGCAGCAACTCCGGGACAGTCCCTAATTCACCCCTCCACTTT	CASSNSGTVPNSPLHF
TRBV19	-	-	TRBJ2-6	16	TGTGCCAGTTACGGCTATAACAACTCTGGGGCCAACGTCCTGACTTTC	CASYGYNNSGANVLTF
TRBV6-5	-	many	TRBJ1-1	12	TGTGCCAGCAGCCACAGGGACACTGAAGCTTTCTTT	CASSHRDTEAFF
TRBV7-2	-	few	TRBJ2-1	11	TGTGCCAGCAGCTCCTATGTTGAGCAGTTCTTC	CASSSYVEQFF
TRBV3-1	-	many	TRBJ2-3	13	TGTGCCAGCAGCTCTCTCCCGACAGATACGCAGTATTTT	CASSSLPTDTQYF
TRBV20-1	-	-	TRBJ2-2	14	TGCAGTGCATCAAGGGCCGCGAACACCGGGGAGCTGTTTTTT	CSASRAANTGELFF
TRBV18	TRBD1	-	TRBJ1-1	12	TGTGCCAGCTCACCCGGGACAGACGAAGCTTTCTTT	CASSPGTDEAFF
TRBV20-1	TRBD2	medium-sized	TRBJ2-1	16	TGCAGTGCTAGCATCGGGGGGGGGTTTTCCTACAATGAGCAGTTCTTC	CSASIGGGFSYNEQFF
TRBV5-1	-	many	TRBJ2-6	16	TGCGCCAGCTCCGTAGGTCTAAGCTCCGGGGCCAACGTCCTGACTTTC	CASSVGLSSGANVLTF
TRBV7-3	-	few	TRBJ2-2	16	TGTGCCAGCAGCCAGTCCGAGACTAGATCAGCCGGGGAGCTGTTTTTT	CASSQSETRSAGELFF
TRBV11-2	-	many	TRBJ1-5	16	TGTGCCAGCAGCTTAGCTGGGGGGGGACTTAATCAGCCCCAGCATTTT	CASSLAGGGLNQPQHF
TRBV11-2	-	few	TRBJ2-3	13	TGTGCCAGCAGCTCGGGTCAAGCAGATACGCAGTATTTT	CASSSGQADTQYF
TRBV3-1	TRBD1	-	TRBJ2-7	13	TGTGCCAGCAGCCATGGGACAGGCTCTAGGCAGTACTTC	CASSHGTGSRQYF
TRBV27	TRBD1	few	TRBJ1-1	14	TGTGCCAGCAGTTTCTTTCCAGGGGGTACTGAAGCTTTCTTT	CASSFFPGGTEAFF
TRBV5-6	-	few	TRBJ2-2	16	TGTGCCAGCAGCTTGGGGGCGGGACCCATCACCGGGGAGCTGTTTTTT	CASSLGAGPITGELFF
TRBV5-6	-	few	TRBJ1-1	14	TGTGCCAGCAGCTTTTTCAGGGTCCACACTGAAGCTTTCTTT	CASSFFRVHTEAFF
TRBV20-1	-	few	TRBJ2-3	15	TGCAGTGCCCATGACAGGCCCCCTGGCACAGATACGCAGTATTTT	CSAHDRPPGTDTQYF
TRBV7-9	-	-	TRBJ2-7	13	TGTGCCAGCAGCACCACATCAGGGGCCGGGCAGTACTTC	CASSTTSGAGQYF
TRBV18	TRBD2	-	TRBJ2-1	16	TGTGCCAGCTCACCTACTAGCGGGGGGGCCGACAATGAGCAGTTCTTC	CASSPTSGGADNEQFF
TRBV6-5	-	many	TRBJ2-3	12	TGTGCCAGCAGTTACTCGGGGTCGGCGCAGTATTTT	CASSYSGSAQYF
TRBV12-3/TRBV12-4	-	few	TRBJ1-2	13	TGTGCCAGCAGTTTTAACGGACCCTATGGCTACACCTTC	CASSFNGPYGYTF
TRBV12-5	-	many	TRBJ1-6	17	TGTGCTAGTGGTTTGGGGAACCGGGATTCCTGGCGTTCACCCCTCCACTTT	CASGLGNRDSWRSPLHF
TRBV7-6	TRBD1	many	TRBJ2-7	16	TGTGCCAGCAGCTCCCGCCGGGGACAGGGTAGTTACGAGCAGTACTTC	CASSSRRGQGSYEQYF
TRBV9	-	-	TRBJ1-2	13	TGTGCCAGCAGCGTATACACAAACTATGGCTACACCTTC	CASSVYTNYGYTF
TRBV6-6	-	-	TRBJ1-4	14	TGTGCCAGCAGGGAAGCCAGCGAGAATGAAAAACTGTTTTTT	CASREASENEKLFF
TRBV11-2	TRBD2	-	TRBJ2-3	19	TGTGCCAGCAGCCTCCCACCCCGGACTAGCGGGGGCCTCACAGATACGCAGTATTTT	CASSLPPRTSGGLTDTQYF
TRBV18	-	few	TRBJ1-1	15	TGTGCCAGCTTAATCCAGCAGGGAATGAACACTGAAGCTTTCTTT	CASLIQQGMNTEAFF
TRBV7-2	-	-	TRBJ1-2	15	TGTGCCAGCAGCGCCTACAGTTCCCTCCTCTATGGCTACACCTTC	CASSAYSSLLYGYTF
TRBV12-3/TRBV12-4	TRBD1	-	TRBJ2-1	14	TGTGCCAGCAACCACCGGGACAGATACAATGAGCAGTTCTTC	CASNHRDRYNEQFF
TRBV5-1	TRBD2	-	TRBJ2-7	18	TGCGCCAGCAGCTTGGTTGGCTTTCAGACGACTAGCCTCAACGAGCAGTACTTC	CASSLVGFQTTSLNEQYF
TRBV19	-	-	TRBJ1-6	15	TGTGCCAGTAGAGTCAGGGCGGGCCTTAATTCACCCCTCCACTTT	CASRVRAGLNSPLHF
TRBV9	-	-	TRBJ1-2	15	TGTGCCAGCAGCCCGACACCTCTACCCAACTATGGCTACACCTTC	CASSPTPLPNYGYTF
TRBV6-1	-	many	TRBJ2-7	12	TGTGCCAGCAAACCGTGGGGGGACGAGCAGTACTTC	CASKPWGDEQYF
TRBV6-5	-	many	TRBJ1-6	15	TGTGCCAGCAGGTTTAGGGCCTCCTATAATTCACCCCTCCACTTT	CASRFRASYNSPLHF
TRBV5-4	TRBD1	-	TRBJ1-1	16	TGTGCCAGCAACCCGACAGGGGGCGAGATGAACACTGAAGCTTTCTTT	CASNPTGGEMNTEAFF
TRBV5-4	-	few	TRBJ2-3	16	TGTGCCAGCAGCTCGCTCGGGGGTCCTAGCACAGATACGCAGTATTTT	CASSSLGGPSTDTQYF
TRBV12-3/TRBV12-4	-	many	TRBJ1-1	11	TGTGCCAGCAGACTATACACTGAAGCTTTCTTT	CASRLYTEAFF
TRBV28	-	-	TRBJ1-2	13	TGTGCCAGCAGTTTATGGGGTTTCGAAGGCTACACCTTC	CASSLWGFEGYTF
TRBV3-1	-	few	TRBJ1-6	13	TGTGCCAGCAGCCAAGGGGGAAATTCACCCCTCCACTTT	CASSQGGNSPLHF
TRBV3-1	TRBD1	-	TRBJ1-2	17	TGTGCCAGCAGCCAAGGAACCCGGGACAGGGGGCCCGGTGGCTACACCTTC	CASSQGTRDRGPGGYTF
TRBV10-3	-	many	TRBJ2-7	14	TGTGCCATCAGAGCCGGGACCGAGTTTTACGAGCAGTACTTC	CAIRAGTEFYEQYF
TRBV5-1	-	many	TRBJ1-1	13	TGCGCCAGCAGCGAGGGACAGAACACTGAAGCTTTCTTT	CASSEGQNTEAFF
TRBV20-1	-	-	TRBJ2-2	12	TGCAGTGCTAGTGGGTTCTCCGGGGAGCTGTTTTTT	CSASGFSGELFF
TRBV5-4	-	-	TRBJ1-6	16	TGTGCCAGCAGCCCAACGCAGGGGACCCGTGATTCACCCCTCCACTTT	CASSPTQGTRDSPLHF
TRBV5-1	-	many	TRBJ2-7	15	TGCGCCAGCAGCTTCCTAGCGTCCTTCTCCTACGAGCAGTACTTC	CASSFLASFSYEQYF
TRBV7-8	-	-	TRBJ1-2	15	TGTGCCAGCAGCCTTTATCCGCTTGGTTCCGGAAGCTACACCTTC	CASSLYPLGSGSYTF
TRBV7-9	TRBD1	many	TRBJ1-1	15	TGTGCCAGCAGCAAGGACAGGGCGGGAGGTACTGAAGCTTTCTTT	CASSKDRAGGTEAFF
TRBV3-1	-	-	TRBJ1-6	13	TGTGCCAGCAGCCAACAGGTGGCTTCACCCCTCCACTTT	CASSQQVASPLHF
TRBV7-2	-	-	TRBJ1-5	16	TGTGCCAGCAGCTTACAGGGCTCCACCAACAATCAGCCCCAGAATTTT	CASSLQGSTNNQPQNF
TRBV7-8	-	-	TRBJ1-3	16	TGTGCCAGCAGCTTAAATCTACGGAGCTCTGGAAACACCATATATTTT	CASSLNLRSSGNTIYF
TRBV7-2	-	many	TRBJ2-3	14	TGTGCCAGCAGCTTAGTCGTGACGGGGGTTACGCAGTATTTT	CASSLVVTGVTQYF
TRBV30	-	few	TRBJ1-3	14	TGTGCCTGGACCCTAAGACAGGCTGGAAACACCATATATTTT	CAWTLRQAGNTIYF
TRBV6-2/TRBV6-3	-	-	TRBJ1-1	11	TGTGCCAGCAGCTTCATCACTGAAGCTTTCTTT	CASSFITEAFF
TRBV11-1	-	few	TRBJ2-5	16	TGTGCCAGCAGCTTTTGGTTGGACAGTGAGGGGGAGACCCAGTACTTC	CASSFWLDSEGETQYF